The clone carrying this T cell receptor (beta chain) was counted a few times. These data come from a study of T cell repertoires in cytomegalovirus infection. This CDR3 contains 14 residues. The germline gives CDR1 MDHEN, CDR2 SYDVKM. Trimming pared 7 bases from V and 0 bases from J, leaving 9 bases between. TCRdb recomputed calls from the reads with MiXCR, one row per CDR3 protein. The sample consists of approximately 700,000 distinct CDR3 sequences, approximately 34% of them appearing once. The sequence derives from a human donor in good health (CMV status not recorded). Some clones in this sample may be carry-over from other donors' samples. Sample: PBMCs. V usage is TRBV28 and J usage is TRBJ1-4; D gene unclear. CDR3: CASKTVATNEKLFF. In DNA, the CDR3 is TGTGCCAGCAAAACAGTTGCAACTAATGAAAAACTGTTTTTT.